The 23 T cell receptor beta chains reported below all come from one sample, sequenced in a study of shared clonotypes between healthy human individuals. Sequencing used immunoSEQ multiplex PCR; TCRdb keeps in-frame clones, though not all of them. The data contain approximately 980,000 clones, 60% to 85% of them singletons. Sequencing was performed on memory CD4+ T cells sorted from blood. Subset of the sample: CD45RA-negative fraction. The receptors here all came from a man aged 18 to 29 in good health.

The chain is built from TRBV4-1 and TRBJ2-5, with D unclear. Between the trimmed V and J ends, which lost 3 bases and 4 bases, there was a span of 12 bases. Looked up from germline, CDR1 is MGHRA and CDR2 is YSYEKL. The CDR3 is 14 amino acids. This CDR3 is CASSHGSSRETQYF. The CDR3 DNA is TGCGCCAGCAGCCATGGGTCGTCCAGAGAGACCCAGTACTTC.

Comment on this clone: This CDR3 is also generated by other DNA sequences in the sample. The chain carries TRBV6-5 and TRBJ2-7; D not resolved. Germline CDR1 is MNHEY and CDR2 is SVGAGI. The CDR3 loop spans 12 amino acids. V lost 5 bases, J lost 2 bases, and 7 bases lay in between. The CDR3 region is CASSPLTYEQYF. CDR3 DNA sequence: TGTGCCAGCAGTCCCCTAACCTACGAGCAGTACTTC.

The chain couples TRBV6-1 to TRBJ1-2; no clear D. Trimming removed 6 bases from V and 4 bases from J, with 12 bases in between. There are 13 residues in the CDR3. The germline gives CDR1 MNHNS, CDR2 SASEGT. This CDR3 is CASSDGQIYGYTF. The DNA for the CDR3 is TGTGCCAGCAGCGACGGGCAGATCTATGGCTACACCTTC.

The V and J genes are TRBV9 and TRBJ2-7; the D is unclear. V dropped 4 bases and J dropped 7 bases, with 12 bases sitting between them. CDR3 length: 12 residues. In germline, CDR1 is SGDLS, CDR2 YYNGEE. The CDR3 coding sequence is TGTGCCAGCAGCATCCCACCTGGGGAGCAGTACTTC. Protein product: CASSIPPGEQYF.

The chain recombines TRBV2 with TRBJ2-7; 8 bases are a match to TRBD1. The CDR3 sequence is 14 residues long. The V and J ends lost 6 bases and 2 bases, in that order; junction bases with no gene match: 6. The germline V gene encodes CDR1 SNHLY and CDR2 FYNNEI. CDR3 sequence reads: CASSRDRTTYEQYF. In DNA, the CDR3 is TGTGCCAGCAGCCGGGACAGGACAACCTACGAGCAGTACTTC.

The chain employs TRBV5-1 and TRBJ1-3; D unclear. Germline V CDR1 and CDR2: SGHRS, YFSETQ. V was trimmed by 0 bases and J by 0 bases, leaving 7 bases between them. This CDR3 has 15 amino acids. The CDR3 DNA reads TGCGCCAGCAGCTTGGGCGGATACTCTGGAAACACCATATATTTT. Protein: CASSLGGYSGNTIYF.

The chain links TRBV2 to TRBJ2-6, with D maybe TRBD2 (6 bases). The CDR3 totals 14 residues. Germline loops: CDR1 SNHLY, CDR2 FYNNEI. The V gene lost 7 bases and the J gene lost 2 bases, with 9 bases spanning the gap. The CDR3 reads CASNGGTGANVLTF. CDR3 in DNA: TGTGCCAGCAATGGGGGGACTGGGGCCAACGTCCTGACTTTC. The whole variable domain, filled in from reference TRBV2 and TRBJ2-6, reads EPEVTQTPSHQVTQMGQEVILRCVPISNHLYFYWYRQILGQKVEFLVSFYNNEISEKSEIFDDQFSVERPDGSNFTLKIRSTKLEDSAMYFCASNGGTGANVLTFGAGSRLTVL.

This chain uses TRBV18 with TRBJ1-4; TRBD1 is a possible D gene (6 bases). Germline V gene lookup returns CDR1 KGHSH and CDR2 LQKENI. V lost 3 bases to trimming and J lost 10 bases, with 18 bases between them. The CDR3 loop spans 15 amino acids. The CDR3 region has the DNA TGTGCCAGCTCACCGTCGCTGTCAGGGGAAGGAAAACTGTTTTTT. It encodes CASSPSLSGEGKLFF. Full variable domain (missing parts from reference TRBV18 and TRBJ1-4): NAGVMQNPRHLVRRRGQEARLRCSPMKGHSHVYWYRQLPEEGLKFMVYLQKENIIDESGMPKERFSAEFPKEGPSILRIQQVVRGDSAAYFCASSPSLSGEGKLFFGSGTQLSVL.

The chain employs TRBV6-5 and TRBJ1-1, with 8 bases aligning to TRBD1. CDR3 length: 15 residues. The germline V gene encodes CDR1 MNHEY and CDR2 SVGAGI. J was trimmed by 4 bases and V by 6 bases; bases with no gene match: 10. CDR3 protein: CASSLRTGPVTEAFF. As DNA, the CDR3 is TGTGCCAGCAGCCTCAGGACAGGGCCGGTCACTGAAGCTTTCTTT.

This CDR3 reads CASLPFDLGVSQETQYF. In DNA form, the CDR3 reads TGTGCCAGCTTACCCTTCGATTTAGGGGTTTCTCAAGAGACCCAGTACTTC. The rearrangement uses TRBV18 and TRBJ2-5; the D gene is possibly TRBD1 (5 bases). Germline V gene lookup returns CDR1 KGHSH and CDR2 LQKENI. The germline V and J ends were trimmed by 7 bases and 2 bases, with 23 bases remaining between them. The CDR3 runs to 17 residues.

The rearrangement joins TRBV7-3 to TRBJ1-5, with TRBD1 matching 9 bases. The CDR3 is 17 amino acids. From germline, CDR1 is SGHTA and CDR2 FQGTGA. Trimming removed 1 base from V and 9 bases from J; junction bases left unmatched: 13. The CDR3 here is CASSLIPGQGLESPQHF. CDR3 nucleotides: TGTGCCAGCAGCTTAATTCCGGGACAGGGTTTGGAATCGCCCCAGCATTTT.

In DNA, the CDR3 is TGTGCCAGCCAGCGGGGGGCCCTCACAGATACGCAGTATTTT. It encodes CASQRGALTDTQYF. The chain uses TRBV14 and TRBJ2-3, with TRBD2 identical over 9 bases. V was pared by 8 bases and J by 2 bases, with 5 bases of the junction left unmatched. CDR3 length: 14 amino acids. Germline-derived CDR1 and CDR2 are SGHDN and FVKESK.

The chain has TRBV25-1 and TRBJ2-5; the match to TRBD1 covers 9 bases. This CDR3 has 16 amino acids. The V gene end was trimmed by 0 bases and the J gene end by 4 bases; junction bases not matched to a gene: 6. Germline V gene lookup returns CDR1 MGHDK and CDR2 SYGVNS. CDR3 DNA: TGTGCCAGCAGTGAATATAACAGGGGGCCGGGAGAGACCCAGTACTTC. It is translated as CASSEYNRGPGETQYF.

A word on this clone: Other DNA sequences of this sample code for an identical CDR3. The gene calls are TRBV6-5 and TRBJ2-7, with 9 bases that match TRBD2. CDR3 size: 14 residues. V was clipped by 3 bases and J by 2 bases; unmatched bases: 2. The germline V gene encodes CDR1 MNHEY and CDR2 SVGAGI. CDR3 DNA: TGTGCCAGCAGTTATCAGCGGGAGGCCTACGAGCAGTACTTC. Amino acid sequence: CASSYQREAYEQYF.

The chain uses TRBV27 and TRBJ1-2; D might be TRBD1 (5 bases). Trimming removed 2 bases from V and 5 bases from J, with 9 bases in between. Germline V gene lookup returns CDR1 MNHEY and CDR2 SMNVEV (reference sequence). The CDR3 loop spans 13 amino acids. CDR3 amino acids: CASSLNWGYGYTF. In DNA form, the CDR3 reads TGTGCCAGCAGTTTAAATTGGGGGTATGGCTACACCTTC.

The chain is built from TRBV20-1 and TRBJ2-3, with D unresolved. Looked up from germline, CDR1 is DFQATT and CDR2 is SNEGSKA (reference sequence). The ends were cut back, 6 bases at V and 6 bases at J, with 10 bases in the middle. The CDR3 contains 11 residues. The CDR3 loop is CSALARDTQYF. CDR3 sequence (DNA): TGCAGTGCGTTAGCCCGGGATACGCAGTATTTT.

This clone was seen a single time. This chain joins TRBV5-1 and TRBJ2-1, with D perhaps matching TRBD1 (6 bases). The CDR3 length is 15 residues. Germline CDR1 is SGHRS and CDR2 is YFSETQ. V was clipped by 0 bases and J by 8 bases, with 15 bases between them. CDR3 loop: CASSLGGHRVDEQFF. In nucleotides, the CDR3 is TGCGCCAGCAGCTTGGGAGGGCACAGGGTGGATGAGCAGTTCTTC.

The genes are TRBV18 and TRBJ1-6; D is perhaps TRBD1 (6 bases). The length of the CDR3 is 15 residues. CDR1 KGHSH and CDR2 LQKENI come from the germline V gene. With 3 bases removed from V and 5 bases from J, the gap between germline ends came to 11 bases. DNA for the CDR3: TGTGCCAGCTCACCGCCCGGGACAAATAATTCACCCCTCCACTTT. It yields the protein CASSPPGTNNSPLHF.

This clone was recorded a few times. CDR3 region: CASMWASTGELFF. The CDR3 DNA is TGTGCCAGCATGTGGGCGAGCACCGGGGAGCTGTTTTTT. The chain joins TRBV2 to TRBJ2-2; unclear D gene. V dropped 7 bases and J dropped 4 bases, with 10 bases sitting between them. This CDR3 has 13 amino acids. Germline CDR1 and CDR2: SNHLY and FYNNEI.

This sequence joins TRBV4-1 and TRBJ1-5; the match to TRBD1 covers 8 bases. The CDR3 runs 16 residues. Trimming at V came to 3 bases and at J to 1 base, leaving 5 bases not matched to a gene. Germline V gene lookup returns CDR1 MGHRA and CDR2 YSYEKL. CDR3 loop: CASSQTGVGSNQPQHF. CDR3 in DNA: TGCGCCAGCAGCCAGACAGGGGTAGGGAGCAATCAGCCCCAGCATTTT.

The chain couples TRBV10-2 to TRBJ1-5; TRBD1 aligns across 9 bases. The CDR3 is 13 amino acids. Germline values: CDR1 WSHSY, CDR2 SAAADI. J lost 5 bases, V lost 9 bases, and 5 bases had no gene match. CDR3 sequence (DNA): TGCGCCAGTCGGGACAGGGTCGATCAGCCCCAGCATTTT. Translating it yields CASRDRVDQPQHF.

The CDR3 sequence: CATLDRGNSPLHF. The DNA of the CDR3 is TGTGCCACATTAGACAGGGGAAACTCACCCCTCCACTTT. This chain links TRBV2 with TRBJ1-6, with 8 bases aligning to TRBD1. V lost 10 bases to trimming and J lost 10 bases; unmatched junction nucleotides: 9. This CDR3 contains 13 residues. From germline, CDR1 is SNHLY and CDR2 FYNNEI.

Comments on this clone: Sequence at one end of the junction differs from germline and may be a read error. V and J are TRBV7-7 and TRBJ2-3, with TRBD2 identical over 7 bases. This CDR3 has 15 residues. Germline CDR1 reads SSHAT; CDR2 reads FNYEAQ (reference sequence). The CDR3 spells CASSWGGKSTDTQYF. The CDR3 DNA is TGTGCTAGCAGCTGGGGGGGGAAGAGCACAGATACGCAGTATTTT.